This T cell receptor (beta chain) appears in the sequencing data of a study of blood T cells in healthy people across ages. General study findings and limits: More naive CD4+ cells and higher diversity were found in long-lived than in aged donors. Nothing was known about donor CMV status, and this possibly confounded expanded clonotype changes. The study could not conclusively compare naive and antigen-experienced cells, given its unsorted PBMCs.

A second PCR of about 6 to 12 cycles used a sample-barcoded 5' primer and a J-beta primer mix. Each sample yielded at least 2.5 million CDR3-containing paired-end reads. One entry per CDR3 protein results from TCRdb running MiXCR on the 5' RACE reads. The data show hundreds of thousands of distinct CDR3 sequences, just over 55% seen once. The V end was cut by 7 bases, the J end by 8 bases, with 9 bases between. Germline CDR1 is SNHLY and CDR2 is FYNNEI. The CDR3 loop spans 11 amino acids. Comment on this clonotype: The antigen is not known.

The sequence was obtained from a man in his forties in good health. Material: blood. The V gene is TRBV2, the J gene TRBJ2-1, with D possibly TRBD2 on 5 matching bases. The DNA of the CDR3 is TGTGCCAGCAACTCGGGGTATGAGCAGTTCTTC. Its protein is CASNSGYEQFF.